This T cell receptor beta chain was captured in a study of blood T cell repertoires in COVID-19. Study details: Whether acute or convalescent, the COVID-19 samples came from the United States, Italy and Spain. Sample material is recorded as cDNA or gDNA derived from T cells, B-cell-depleted T cells, or PBMCs.

J lost 8 bases, V lost 1 base, and 8 bases had no gene match. This CDR3 has 15 residues. In germline, CDR1 is SGHTA, CDR2 FQGNSA. A single count supports this clone. As originally analysed: By means of reference gene primer amplification, nucleated cell counts were estimated. Sequencing was performed with immunoSEQ multiplex PCR; in TCRdb, only in-frame clones are kept and a portion is missing. The DNA gave D and trimming, while V, J and clone size come from that table. The sample holds 100,000 to 150,000 clones, approximately 85% seen once. The sequenced sample consisted of peripheral blood. This receptor was taken from a woman over 75 with acute or convalescent COVID-19. V gene TRBV7-2 combines with J gene TRBJ1-2, with 9 bases aligning to TRBD1. The CDR3 sequence is CASSLDFGTGLGYTF. The CDR3 DNA follows: TGTGCCAGCAGCTTAGATTTCGGGACAGGGCTCGGCTACACCTTC.